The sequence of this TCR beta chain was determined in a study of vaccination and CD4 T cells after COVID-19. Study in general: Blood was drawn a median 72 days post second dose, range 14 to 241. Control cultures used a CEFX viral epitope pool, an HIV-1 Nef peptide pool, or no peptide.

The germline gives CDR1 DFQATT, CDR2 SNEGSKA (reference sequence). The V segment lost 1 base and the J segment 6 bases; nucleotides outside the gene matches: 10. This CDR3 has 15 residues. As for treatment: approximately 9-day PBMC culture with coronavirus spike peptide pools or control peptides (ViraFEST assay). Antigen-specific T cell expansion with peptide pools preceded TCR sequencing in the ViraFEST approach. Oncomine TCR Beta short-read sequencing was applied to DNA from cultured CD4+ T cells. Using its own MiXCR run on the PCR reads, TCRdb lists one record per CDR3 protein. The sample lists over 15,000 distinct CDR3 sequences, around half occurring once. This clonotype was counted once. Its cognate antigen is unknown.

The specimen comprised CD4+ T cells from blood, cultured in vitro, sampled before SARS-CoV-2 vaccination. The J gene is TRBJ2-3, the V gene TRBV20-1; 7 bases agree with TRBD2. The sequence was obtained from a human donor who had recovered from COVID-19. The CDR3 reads CSARVGRGSADTQYF. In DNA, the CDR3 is TGCAGTGCTAGAGTTGGGAGGGGTAGCGCCGATACGCAGTATTTT.